The source of this T cell receptor (beta chain) is a study of blood T cell repertoires in COVID-19. About the research overall: Donors in the United States, Italy and Spain gave samples during acute or convalescent COVID-19.

Sequencing used immunoSEQ multiplex PCR; TCRdb keeps in-frame clones, though not all of them. The table has some 130,000 clones, approximately 90% seen once. The CDR3 runs to 15 residues. CDR1 KGHSH and CDR2 LQKENI come from the germline V gene. The ends were cut back, 4 bases at V and 5 bases at J, with 15 bases in the middle. Sequencing input: peripheral blood. This sequence originates from a man in his fifties with acute or convalescent COVID-19. The genes are TRBV18 and TRBJ1-5, with D possibly matching TRBD1 (5 bases). The CDR3 reads CASSQWEGNDQPQHF. DNA for the CDR3: TGTGCCAGCTCACAATGGGAGGGGAACGATCAGCCCCAGCATTTT. The full variable domain, with the rest looked up from reference TRBV18 and TRBJ1-5, is NAGVMQNPRHLVRRRGQEARLRCSPMKGHSHVYWYRQLPEEGLKFMVYLQKENIIDESGMPKERFSAEFPKEGPSILRIQQVVRGDSAAYFCASSQWEGNDQPQHFGDGTRLSIL.